This TCR beta chain was captured in a study of cytomegalovirus exposure and HLA in healthy donors. Overall study results and limits: TRBV6-2, TRBV6-3 and some other V segments were unresolvable in 87-base-pair reads.

As regards this clone: Its target is not known.

PCR employed 60 Vbeta and 13 Jbeta primers. The table came from immunoSEQ multiplex PCR; TCRdb's copy has only in-frame clones and leaves some out. The sample lists roughly 100,000 clones, less than 90% occurring once. This CDR3 region has 11 residues. Deletions cut 2 bases from V and 11 bases from J, with 9 bases between. Germline CDR1 MNHEY, CDR2 SVGAGI. The TCR comes from a man between 35 and 55 years old in good health and CMV-seronegative. Material: PBMCs. The J gene is TRBJ1-1, the V gene TRBV6-5, with TRBD1 as a possible D gene (6 bases). The CDR3 spells CASSYGGGAFF. The CDR3 region has the DNA TGTGCCAGCAGTTACGGGGGGGGCGCTTTCTTT.